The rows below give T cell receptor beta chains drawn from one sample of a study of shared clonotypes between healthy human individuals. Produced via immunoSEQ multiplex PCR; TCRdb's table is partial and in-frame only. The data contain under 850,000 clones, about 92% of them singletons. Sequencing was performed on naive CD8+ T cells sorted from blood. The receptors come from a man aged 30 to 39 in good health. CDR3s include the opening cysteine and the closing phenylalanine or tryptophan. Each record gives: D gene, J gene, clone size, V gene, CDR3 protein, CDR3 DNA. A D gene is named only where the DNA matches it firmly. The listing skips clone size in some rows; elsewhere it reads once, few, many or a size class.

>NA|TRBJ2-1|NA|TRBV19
CASSPSWDEQFF
TGTGCCAGTAGTCCTAGCTGGGATGAGCAGTTCTTC
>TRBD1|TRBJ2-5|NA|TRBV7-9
CASSYISKGTGQETQYF
TGTGCCAGCAGCTATATCTCAAAGGGGACAGGGCAAGAGACCCAGTACTTC
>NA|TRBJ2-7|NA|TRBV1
CTSSPGTSDPISYEQYF
TGCACCAGCAGTCCCGGGACTAGTGACCCTATCTCCTACGAGCAGTACTTC
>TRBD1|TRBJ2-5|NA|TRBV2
CASKGPGGQETQYF
TGTGCCAGCAAAGGGCCAGGGGGACAAGAGACCCAGTACTTC
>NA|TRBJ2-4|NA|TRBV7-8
CASSLGGNDVGNIQYF
TGTGCCAGCAGCTTAGGAGGGAATGATGTCGGGAACATTCAGTACTTC
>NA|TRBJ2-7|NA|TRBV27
CASSGQPYEQYF
TGTGCCAGCAGTGGACAGCCCTACGAGCAGTACTTC
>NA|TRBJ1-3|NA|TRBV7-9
CASSLAEISGNTIYF
TGTGCCAGCAGCCTAGCCGAGATCTCTGGAAACACCATATATTTT
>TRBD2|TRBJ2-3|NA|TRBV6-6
CASRTLADLTDTQYF
TGTGCCAGCAGAACGCTAGCGGACCTCACAGATACGCAGTATTTT
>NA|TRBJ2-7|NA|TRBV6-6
CASSYRHRVYDYEQYF
TGTGCCAGCAGTTACCGTCACAGGGTGTACGACTACGAGCAGTACTTC
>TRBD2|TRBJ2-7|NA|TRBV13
CASSSLAGGAVGQYF
TGTGCCAGCAGCTCCCTAGCGGGAGGCGCGGTAGGTCAGTACTTC
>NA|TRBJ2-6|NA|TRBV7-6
CASSQSFPGAGANVLTF
TGTGCCAGCAGCCAGAGTTTCCCTGGTGCTGGGGCCAACGTCCTGACTTTC
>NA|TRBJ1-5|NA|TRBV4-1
CASSQEGVQPQHF
TGCGCCAGCAGCCAAGAGGGCGTGCAGCCCCAGCATTTT
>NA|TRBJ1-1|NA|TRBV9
CASRGRENTEAFF
TGTGCCAGCAGAGGACGGGAGAACACTGAAGCTTTCTTT
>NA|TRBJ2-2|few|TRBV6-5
CASSYSPQPGELFF
TGTGCCAGCAGTTACTCGCCACAGCCCGGGGAGCTGTTTTTT
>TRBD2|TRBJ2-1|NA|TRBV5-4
CASSLLTSGIDNEQFF
TGTGCCAGCAGCTTACTTACTAGCGGAATCGACAATGAGCAGTTCTTC
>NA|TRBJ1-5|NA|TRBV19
CASSRLIEGGNQPQHF
TGTGCCAGTAGTCGGTTAATCGAGGGGGGCAATCAGCCCCAGCATTTT
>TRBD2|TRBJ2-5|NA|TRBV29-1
CSVEFRGGGETQYF
TGCAGCGTTGAATTTCGTGGGGGGGGAGAGACCCAGTACTTC
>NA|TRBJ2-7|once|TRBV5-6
CASSLGRRHEQYF
TGTGCCAGCAGCTTGGGACGCCGCCACGAGCAGTACTTC
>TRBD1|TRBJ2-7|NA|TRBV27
CASSPPGQASYEQYF
TGTGCCAGCAGTCCCCCGGGACAGGCGTCCTACGAGCAGTACTTC
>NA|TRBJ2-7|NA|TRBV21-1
CASSKIRGPYEQYF
TGTGCCAGCAGCAAAATCCGGGGCCCCTACGAGCAGTACTTC
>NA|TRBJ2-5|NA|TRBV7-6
CASSLNPAVNQETQYF
TGTGCCAGCAGCTTAAATCCGGCGGTGAACCAAGAGACCCAGTACTTC
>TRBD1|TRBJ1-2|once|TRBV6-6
CASSRWTGRDGYTF
TGTGCCAGCAGTAGATGGACAGGGCGGGATGGCTACACCTTC
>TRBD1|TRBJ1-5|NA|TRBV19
CASSTRDSNNQPQHF
TGTGCCAGTAGTACCCGGGACAGCAACAATCAGCCCCAGCATTTT
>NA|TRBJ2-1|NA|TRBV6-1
CASSEVEQFF
TGTGCCAGCAGTGAGGTTGAGCAGTTCTTC
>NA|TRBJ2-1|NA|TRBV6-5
CASSYGGPYNEQFF
TGTGCCAGCAGTTACGGCGGGCCTTACAATGAGCAGTTCTTC
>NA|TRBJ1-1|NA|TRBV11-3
CASSFTGHTEAFF
TGTGCCAGCAGCTTTACAGGACACACTGAAGCTTTCTTT
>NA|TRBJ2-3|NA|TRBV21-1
CASSNKRTTYF
TGTGCCAGCAGCAACAAAAGGACTACGTATTTT